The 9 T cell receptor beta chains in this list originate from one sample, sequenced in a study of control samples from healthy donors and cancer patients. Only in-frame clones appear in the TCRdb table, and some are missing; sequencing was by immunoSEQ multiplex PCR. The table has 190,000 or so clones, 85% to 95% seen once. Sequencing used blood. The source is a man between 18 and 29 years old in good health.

The CDR3 DNA is TGTGCCAGCTCACCAATCGGGAGGGTGCAAGAGACCCAGTACTTC. Protein: CASSPIGRVQETQYF. The rearrangement links TRBV18 to TRBJ2-5; 8 nucleotides line up with TRBD2. CDR1 and CDR2 (germline): KGHSH, LQKENI. The CDR3 spans 15 residues. The V and J ends lost 2 bases and 2 bases, in that order; junction bases with no gene match: 4.

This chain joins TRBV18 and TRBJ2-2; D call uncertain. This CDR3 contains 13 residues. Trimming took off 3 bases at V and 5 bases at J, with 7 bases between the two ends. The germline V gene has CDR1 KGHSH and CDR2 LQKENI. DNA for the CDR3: TGTGCCAGCTCACCCGGCTCAACCGGGGAGCTGTTTTTT. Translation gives CASSPGSTGELFF.

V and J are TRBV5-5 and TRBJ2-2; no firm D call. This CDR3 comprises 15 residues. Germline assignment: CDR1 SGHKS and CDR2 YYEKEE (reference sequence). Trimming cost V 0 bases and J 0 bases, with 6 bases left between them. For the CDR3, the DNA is TGTGCCAGCAGCTTGGGACCGTCGAACACCGGGGAGCTGTTTTTT. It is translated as CASSLGPSNTGELFF.

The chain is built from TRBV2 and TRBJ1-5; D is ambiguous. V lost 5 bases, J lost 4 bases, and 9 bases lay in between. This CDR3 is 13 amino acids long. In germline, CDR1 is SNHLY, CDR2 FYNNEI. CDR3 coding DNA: TGTGCCAGCAGTCAGGAGGTAAATCAGCCCCAGCATTTT. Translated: CASSQEVNQPQHF.

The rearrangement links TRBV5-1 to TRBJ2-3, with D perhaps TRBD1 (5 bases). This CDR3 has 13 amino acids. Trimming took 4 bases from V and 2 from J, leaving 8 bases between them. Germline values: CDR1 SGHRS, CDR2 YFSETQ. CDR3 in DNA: TGCGCCAGCAGCGAAGGGGACACAGATACGCAGTATTTT. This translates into CASSEGDTDTQYF.

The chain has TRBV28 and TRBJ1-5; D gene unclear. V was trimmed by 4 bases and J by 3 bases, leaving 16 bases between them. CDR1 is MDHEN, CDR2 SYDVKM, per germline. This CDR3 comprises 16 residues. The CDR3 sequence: CASSSRKGKVNQPQHF. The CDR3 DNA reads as TGTGCCAGCAGTTCGAGGAAGGGTAAGGTCAATCAGCCCCAGCATTTT.

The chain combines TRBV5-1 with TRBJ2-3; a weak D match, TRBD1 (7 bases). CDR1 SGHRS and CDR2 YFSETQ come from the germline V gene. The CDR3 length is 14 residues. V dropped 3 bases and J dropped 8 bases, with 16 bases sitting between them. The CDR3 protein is CASSSGQWGGTQYF. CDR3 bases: TGCGCCAGCAGCTCGGGACAGTGGGGAGGTACGCAGTATTTT.

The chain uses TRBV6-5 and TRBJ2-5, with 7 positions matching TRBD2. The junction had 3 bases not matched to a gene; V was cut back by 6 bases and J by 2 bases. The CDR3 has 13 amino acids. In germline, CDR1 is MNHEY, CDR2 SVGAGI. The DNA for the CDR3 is TGTGCCAGCAGGGAGGGACTACAAGAGACCCAGTACTTC. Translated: CASREGLQETQYF.

In DNA, the CDR3 is TGTGCCAGCAGCCCCCGCGCGGGCCCCTACGAGCAGTACTTC. Translation gives CASSPRAGPYEQYF. This chain links TRBV11-2 with TRBJ2-7; tentative D call: TRBD2 (5 bases). This CDR3 contains 14 residues. CDR1 is SGHAT, CDR2 FQNNGV, per germline. V was clipped by 5 bases and J by 2 bases, with 13 bases between them.